This T cell receptor beta chain appears in the sequencing data of a study of multiple sclerosis patients with progressive multifocal leukoencephalopathy. General study findings and limits: Clones expanded at PML were already present before and during natalizumab. It is unclear whether the findings reflect JC virus infection or general immunocompromise.

Time point denoted: before natalizumab initiation. Before the first natalizumab infusion, T0 blood samples were taken. Produced via immunoSEQ multiplex PCR; TCRdb's table is partial and in-frame only. The table has roughly 30,000 clones, 88% seen once; the top ten hold 1.1%. Germline assignment: CDR1 SGDLS and CDR2 YYNGEE. V dropped 4 bases and J dropped 4; count of bases not matched to a gene: 12. The length of the CDR3 is 18 residues. On this clone itself: Its specificity is unknown.

Specimen: PBMCs. V gene TRBV9 combines with J gene TRBJ2-2; 11 nucleotides line up with TRBD1. The receptor was isolated from a human donor with multiple sclerosis. CDR3 DNA sequence: TGTGCCAGCAGCCCCCTGAGCGGGACAGGGGGTATCACCGGGGAGCTGTTTTTT. Its translation: CASSPLSGTGGITGELFF. Based on the CDR3 plus reference TRBV9 and TRBJ2-2, the full variable domain is DSGVTQTPKHLITATGQRVTLRCSPRSGDLSVYWYQQSLDQGLQFLIQYYNGEERAKGNILERFSAQQFPDLHSELNLSSLELGDSALYFCASSPLSGTGGITGELFFGEGSRLTVL.